This TCR beta chain was documented in a study of metastatic and nonmetastatic thyroid tumors. Study overall: Both malignant and benign thyroid patients supplied peripheral blood and tumor or nodule tissue samples, across which the repertoires of these patients were then compared.

CDR3 size: 17 residues. V lost 3 bases, J lost 1 base, and 6 bases stayed unmatched. Per the germline V gene, CDR1 is MNHEY and CDR2 is SVGEGT. TCRdb re-analyzed the PCR reads using MiXCR. The repertoire holds 91,000 or so clones, 9.5% to 15% seen once, with approximately 10% in the top ten. Treatment of any kind had been given to no patient before thyroid surgery. This clone was seen repeatedly, ten times or more. Sequenced input: blood. The gene calls are TRBV6-2 or TRBV6-3 and TRBJ2-7; TRBD2 matches at 13 bases. The sequence derives from a female donor with papillary thyroid cancer or a benign thyroid nodule (not recorded which). Some clones in this sample may be carry-over from other donors' samples. This CDR3 is CASSYRTSGRVSYEQYF. The CDR3 DNA reads TGTGCCAGCAGTTATCGGACTAGCGGGAGAGTTTCCTACGAGCAGTACTTC.